The following is a TCR beta chain sequence with its context. The target antigen is unknown. These data belong to a study of cytomegalovirus exposure and HLA in healthy donors. Study at large: Earlier work reported roughly 120 million unique TCR beta sequences from about 180 million T cells.

Germline V gives CDR1 MDHEN, CDR2 SYDVKM. V lost 4 bases and J lost 4, with 16 bases in between. The CDR3 loop spans 16 amino acids. Vbeta (60) and Jbeta (13) primers were used in the PCR. Repertoires were generated with immunoSEQ multiplex PCR, while TCRdb's copy carries only in-frame clones and drops some. This table holds roughly 100,000 clones, roughly 80% found once. Study results and limitations: For TCR beta chains, V- and J-gene trimming was later linked to a missense DCLRE1C variant.

It was healthy bone marrow donors who served as donors. The V gene is TRBV28, the J gene TRBJ2-2; tentative D call: TRBD1 (6 bases). The clonotype originates from a man aged 35-49 years in good health and CMV-seronegative. The sequencing sample was made of PBMCs. CDR3: CASSSWTARGTGELFF. CDR3 in DNA: TGTGCCAGCAGTTCTTGGACAGCAAGGGGCACCGGGGAGCTGTTTTTT.